Listed below are T cell receptor beta chains from one sample, sequenced in a study of blood T cell repertoires in COVID-19. Clones were read by immunoSEQ multiplex PCR, and TCRdb kept only the in-frame ones, dropping some. The sample has a few hundred thousand clones; 65% to 85% are singletons. The specimen sequenced was PBMCs or T cells enriched from blood (not recorded which). The receptors come from a man in his forties or fifties who had recovered from COVID-19. Each CDR3 is given with its conserved first and last residue. The order of the fields is CDR3 protein, V gene.

CDR3 protein: CASKKDIGQETQYF
V gene: TRBV5-1

CDR3 protein: CASSPGDRRDTEAFF
V gene: TRBV5-1

CDR3 protein: CASRPGTSGRNEQFF
V gene: TRBV27

CDR3 protein: CASLWGGGPGDTQYF
V gene: TRBV11-2

CDR3 protein: CASSYSGGQYF
V gene: TRBV6-5

CDR3 protein: CASSLFGQQETQYF
V gene: TRBV5-1

CDR3 protein: CASSPSSSGLQETQYF
V gene: TRBV18

CDR3 protein: CASRERQDEQYF
V gene: TRBV11-3

CDR3 protein: CASSLDTGDSSPLHF
V gene: TRBV7-7

CDR3 protein: CASSIARAPGSSYNEQFF
V gene: TRBV19

CDR3 protein: CASNNGGSGYEQYF
V gene: TRBV3-1/TRBV3-2

CDR3 protein: CSPSGAKTQYF
V gene: TRBV29-1

CDR3 protein: CASTSPLGVSYGYTF
V gene: TRBV6-5

CDR3 protein: CASSPKVYRVVSFGNYGYTF
V gene: TRBV14

CDR3 protein: CASSAGLGVVDTQYF
V gene: TRBV19

CDR3 protein: CASSQDGGSEQYF
V gene: TRBV3-1/TRBV3-2

CDR3 protein: CASRDRGQVETQYF
V gene: TRBV28

CDR3 protein: CASSTGGASETQYF
V gene: TRBV6-5

CDR3 protein: CASGGTNSNQPQHF
V gene: TRBV2

CDR3 protein: CASSPRGGSYEQYF
V gene: TRBV5-1

CDR3 protein: CASSLLRSTDTQYF
V gene: TRBV11-3

CDR3 protein: CASSSGAGAGSTEAFF
V gene: TRBV5-5

CDR3 protein: CASRPTGQGLQPQHF
V gene: TRBV6-5

CDR3 protein: CASSLATPGSGNTIYF
V gene: TRBV5-1

CDR3 protein: CASSFHREYKNIQYF
V gene: TRBV6-5

CDR3 protein: CASSLSGRQGDYGYTF
V gene: TRBV7-9

CDR3 protein: CATTPRGISNQPQHF
V gene: TRBV24-1

CDR3 protein: CASSPNREETQYF
V gene: TRBV18